This record covers a single TCR beta chain. Its antigen is as yet unknown. The CDR3 totals 15 residues. Trimming stripped 3 bases from V and 4 bases from J, with 12 bases between. The germline V gene has CDR1 SGHTA and CDR2 FQGTGA. This sample is drawn from a study of graft-versus-host responses after intestinal transplantation. Study results and caveats: Among recipient marrow samples, GvH clones were found; some appeared first in ileum or blood.

Generated by immunoSEQ multiplex PCR, the TCRdb table keeps only in-frame clones and is missing some. The sample lists around 12,000 clones; approximately 84% were seen once. The clonotype was recovered from a human patient who received an intestinal transplant, so some T cells may come from the graft donor. The chain is built from TRBV7-3 and TRBJ2-2, with D perhaps TRBD1 (6 bases). Specimen: PBMCs, collected roughly 290 days after intestinal transplant. CDR3 DNA sequence: TGTGCCAGCAGCTTGAAGGACAGAGTCACCGGGGAGCTGTTTTTT. This gives the protein CASSLKDRVTGELFF.